The 32 T cell receptor beta chains below come from one sample, sequenced in a study of blood T cell repertoires in COVID-19. Assay: immunoSEQ multiplex PCR; the TCRdb copy retains only in-frame clones and omits some. The sample records 250,000 to 350,000 clones, about 90% being singletons. Sequenced material: PBMCs or T cells enriched from blood (not recorded which). All receptors come from a woman aged 25 to 39 who had recovered from COVID-19.

J is TRBJ1-1 and V is TRBV5-1, with D possibly TRBD1 on 6 matching bases. The CDR3 extends over 15 amino acids. V was trimmed by 5 bases and J by 2 bases, leaving 16 bases between them. Germline CDR1 SGHRS, CDR2 YFSETQ. In nucleotides, the CDR3 is TGCGCCAGCAGGGCATGGGGGGGCCGAAACACTGAAGCTTTCTTT. It codes for CASRAWGGRNTEAFF.

The chain joins TRBV7-2 to TRBJ2-2; 9 bases match TRBD1. The length of the CDR3 is 16 residues. V was pared by 5 bases and J by 7 bases, with 11 bases of the junction left unmatched. Germline V gene lookup returns CDR1 SGHTA and CDR2 FQGNSA. The CDR3 loop reads CASSLKTGGAIGELFF. The CDR3 DNA sequence: TGTGCCAGCAGCCTAAAAACAGGGGGCGCGATCGGGGAGCTGTTTTTT.

The chain uses TRBV5-6 and TRBJ1-2, with D possibly being TRBD1 (6 bases). The germline CDR1 and CDR2 sequences are SGHDT and YYEEEE. V lost 4 bases and J 4 bases, leaving 14 bases between the germline ends. The CDR3 covers 14 residues. Here the CDR3 reads CASSHEQGSYGYTF. CDR3 sequence (DNA): TGTGCCAGCAGCCACGAACAGGGCAGCTATGGCTACACCTTC.

The V and J genes are TRBV11-2 and TRBJ1-2; 7 positions match TRBD1. The CDR3 contains 14 residues. The V segment lost 5 bases and the J segment 2 bases; nucleotides outside the gene matches: 5. CDR1 and CDR2 from the germline V gene are SGHAT and FQNNGV. CDR3 loop: CASSPGQANYGYTF. The CDR3 DNA follows: TGTGCCAGCAGCCCCGGACAGGCCAACTATGGCTACACCTTC.

V and J are TRBV28 and TRBJ1-2, with 7 bases that match TRBD1. Looked up from germline, CDR1 is MDHEN and CDR2 is SYDVKM. V was pared by 5 bases and J by 1 base, with 7 bases of the junction left unmatched. CDR3 length: 15 residues. The CDR3: CASSITRGFNYGYTF. The CDR3 coding sequence is TGTGCCAGCAGTATAACCAGGGGGTTTAACTATGGCTACACCTTC.

The V call is TRBV18, the J call TRBJ1-5, with 7 bases fitting TRBD1. The germline V gene encodes CDR1 KGHSH and CDR2 LQKENI. J lost 5 bases, V lost 2 bases, and 3 bases had no gene match. The CDR3 length is 14 residues. CDR3 in amino acids: CASSPNRGYQPQHF. CDR3 bases: TGTGCCAGCTCACCAAACAGGGGATATCAGCCCCAGCATTTT.

V gene TRBV16 combines with J gene TRBJ1-3, with TRBD1 as a possible D gene (5 bases). Trimming stripped 2 bases from V and 4 bases from J, with 15 bases between. The V gene's germline CDR1 is KGHSY and CDR2 FQNENV. This CDR3 comprises 16 residues. CDR3 coding DNA: TGTGCCAGCAGCCAAAGTCCAGGGAAGACGGGAAACACCATATATTTT. It yields the protein CASSQSPGKTGNTIYF.

This clone turned up a few times. The chain joins TRBV7-2 to TRBJ1-6; D is unclear. Deletions cut 10 bases from V and 9 bases from J, with 16 bases between. This CDR3 is built from 13 residues. Germline CDR1 is SGHTA and CDR2 is FQGNSA. For the CDR3, the DNA is TGTGCCACAGCTGCTCTAGTACCTTCACCCCTCCACTTT. The encoded protein is CATAALVPSPLHF.

V is TRBV19 and J is TRBJ1-6, with 9 nucleotides matching TRBD1. Losses at the gene ends were 6 bases for V and 14 bases for J; bases not matched to a gene: 5. CDR3 size: 12 residues. From germline, CDR1 is LNHDA and CDR2 SQIVND (reference sequence). The CDR3 region has the DNA TGTGCCAGTAGCGGACAGGGGATCACCCTCCACTTT. It translates to CASSGQGITLHF.

This chain connects TRBV9 to TRBJ1-6; 7 bases agree with TRBD1. CDR3 length: 16 residues. J gave up 7 bases and V 4 bases, and 11 bases lay outside the gene matches. Germline V gives CDR1 SGDLS, CDR2 YYNGEE. CDR3 DNA: TGTGCCAGCAGCCCTGACCCGGGACAGAGAAATTCACCCCTCCACTTT. Translated, it gives CASSPDPGQRNSPLHF.

Remarks on this clone: The sample holds other DNA sequences that translate to the same CDR3. V is TRBV18 and J is TRBJ1-3, with D possibly TRBD1 on 5 matching bases. The CDR3 covers 15 residues. The V gene's germline CDR1 is KGHSH and CDR2 LQKENI. Trimming cost V 6 bases and J 1 base, with 13 bases left between them. In DNA, the CDR3 is TGTGCCAGCTCCCCAACGGGGGATTCTGGAAACACCATATATTTT. This encodes CASSPTGDSGNTIYF. Together with reference TRBV18 and TRBJ1-3, the CDR3 gives the full variable domain: NAGVMQNPRHLVRRRGQEARLRCSPMKGHSHVYWYRQLPEEGLKFMVYLQKENIIDESGMPKERFSAEFPKEGPSILRIQQVVRGDSAAYFCASSPTGDSGNTIYFGEGSWLTVV.

V gene TRBV18 combines with J gene TRBJ1-5; TRBD1 agrees at 10 bases. Trimming took 4 bases from V and 2 from J; bases not matched to a gene: 8. This CDR3 region has 17 residues. Germline assignment: CDR1 KGHSH and CDR2 LQKENI. For the CDR3, the DNA is TGTGCCAGCTCACTTAGGGACAGGGGCGGCGGCAATCAGCCCCAGCATTTT. Translated, it gives CASSLRDRGGGNQPQHF.

J is TRBJ1-1 and V is TRBV30; no clear D. Trimming removed 0 bases at V and 1 base at J, with 6 bases between. The CDR3 has 13 residues. CDR1 GTSNPN and CDR2 SVGIG come from the germline V gene (reference sequence). The DNA for the CDR3 is TGTGCCTGGAGTGTCGCGGGGAACACTGAAGCTTTCTTT. Amino acids: CAWSVAGNTEAFF.

This clone was observed a few times. CDR3 bases: TGTGCCAGTAGTACGGGGGATAATACTAACTATGGCTACACCTTC. It specifies CASSTGDNTNYGYTF. The chain has TRBV19 and TRBJ1-2; a possible D gene is TRBD1 (5 bases). From germline, CDR1 is LNHDA and CDR2 SQIVND (reference sequence). Trimming removed 4 bases at V and 0 bases at J, with 12 bases between. This CDR3 contains 15 residues.

This clone is a singleton in its sample. The chain links TRBV24-1 to TRBJ2-3; 7 bases map to TRBD1. The CDR3 is 15 residues long. Germline CDR1 reads KGHDR; CDR2 reads SFDVKD. With V trimmed by 3 bases and J by 1 base, 3 bases remained unmatched. CDR3 amino acids: CATSDRGTGTDTQYF. The CDR3 DNA reads TGTGCCACCAGTGATAGAGGGACAGGCACAGATACGCAGTATTTT.

There are a few counts of this clone. The chain uses TRBV7-2 and TRBJ1-3; 8 bases map to TRBD1. With V trimmed by 7 bases and J by 2 bases, 4 bases remained unmatched. This CDR3 has 14 amino acids. Germline V gene lookup returns CDR1 SGHTA and CDR2 FQGNSA. DNA for the CDR3: TGTGCCAGCACCCGGACAGGGCCTGGAAACACCATATATTTT. Amino acids: CASTRTGPGNTIYF.

This chain joins TRBV9 and TRBJ2-1; 11 bases line up with TRBD2. The CDR3 has 16 residues. The ends lost 0 bases at V and 9 bases at J; junction bases unmatched: 8. Germline V CDR1 and CDR2: SGDLS, YYNGEE. CDR3 loop: CASSVGASGGYSEQFF. In nucleotides, the CDR3 is TGTGCCAGCAGCGTAGGGGCTAGCGGGGGGTATAGTGAGCAGTTCTTC.

For the CDR3, the DNA is TGTGCCAGCAGCTCGACCGGGAGGTCGGGCCAAGAGACCCAGTACTTC. As protein: CASSSTGRSGQETQYF. The rearrangement uses TRBV5-5 and TRBJ2-5; 7 bases fit TRBD2. V was clipped by 3 bases and J by 1 base; unmatched bases: 9. This CDR3 has 16 amino acids. The V gene's germline CDR1 is SGHKS and CDR2 YYEKEE (reference sequence). The full variable domain, completed using reference TRBV5-5 and TRBJ2-5, is DAGVTQSPTHLIKTRGQQVTLRCSPISGHKSVSWYQQVLGQGPQFIFQYYEKEERGRGNFPDRFSARQFPNYSSELNVNALLLGDSALYLCASSSTGRSGQETQYFGPGTRLLVL.

V usage is TRBV19 and J usage is TRBJ1-5; no definite D call. Trimming removed 3 bases at V and 6 bases at J, with 12 bases between. Germline V gene lookup returns CDR1 LNHDA and CDR2 SQIVND (reference sequence). CDR3 length equals 14 residues. In nucleotides, the CDR3 is TGTGCCAGTAGTATCTCCTTGGGAGGTCAGCCCCAGCATTTT. It yields the protein CASSISLGGQPQHF. The variable domain in full, with the rest retrieved from reference TRBV19 and TRBJ1-5, is DGGITQSPKYLFRKEGQNVTLSCEQNLNHDAMYWYRQDPGQGLRLIYYSQIVNDFQKGDIAEGYSVSREKKESFPLTVTSAQKNPTAFYLCASSISLGGQPQHFGDGTRLSIL.

This clone was seen only once. The chain couples TRBV7-9 to TRBJ1-4, with D perhaps TRBD1 (5 bases). Germline loops: CDR1 SEHNR, CDR2 FQNEAQ (reference sequence). This CDR3 has 15 residues. V shed 2 bases and J shed 7 bases, with 14 bases lying between them. For the CDR3, the DNA is TGTGCCAGCAGCTTAATAGGTCAGGGCGGTGAAAAACTGTTTTTT. Encoded protein: CASSLIGQGGEKLFF.

The V and J genes are TRBV6-6 and TRBJ1-2; D unresolved. The CDR3 has 12 residues. Trimming shortened V by 4 bases and J by 6 bases, and 9 bases separated the two germline ends. The germline gives CDR1 MNHNY, CDR2 SVGAGI (reference sequence). The CDR3 loop is CASSFGVDGYTF. CDR3 nucleotide sequence: TGTGCCAGCAGTTTCGGGGTGGATGGCTACACCTTC.

This rearrangement joins TRBV30 to TRBJ2-3; TRBD2 might be the D (7 bases). CDR1 is GTSNPN, CDR2 SVGIG, per germline (reference sequence). V gave up 0 bases and J gave up 7 bases, with 20 bases separating them. The CDR3 extends over 16 amino acids. This chain's CDR3 is CAWSVPWGGLRNTQYF. The CDR3 coding sequence is TGTGCCTGGAGTGTACCGTGGGGGGGCCTAAGAAATACGCAGTATTTT.

The rearrangement uses TRBV2 and TRBJ1-2; TRBD1 might be the D (5 bases). The CDR3 has 14 amino acids. V was pared by 4 bases and J by 2 bases, with 11 bases between. Germline V gene sequence: CDR1 SNHLY, CDR2 FYNNEI. DNA for the CDR3: TGTGCCAGCAGTGTACAGACAGCGAACTATGGCTACACCTTC. Protein product: CASSVQTANYGYTF. Full variable domain (outside the CDR3, taken from reference TRBV2 and TRBJ1-2): EPEVTQTPSHQVTQMGQEVILRCVPISNHLYFYWYRQILGQKVEFLVSFYNNEISEKSEIFDDQFSVERPDGSNFTLKIRSTKLEDSAMYFCASSVQTANYGYTFGSGTRLTVV.

The V call is TRBV5-1, the J call TRBJ1-1, with TRBD1 identical over 8 bases. The length of the CDR3 is 15 residues. With V trimmed by 3 bases and J by 2 bases, 6 bases remained unmatched. Germline V gene data show CDR1 as SGHRS and CDR2 as YFSETQ. In DNA form, the CDR3 reads TGCGCCAGCAGCTCCAGGGGGCCCGCCAACACTGAAGCTTTCTTT. As protein: CASSSRGPANTEAFF.

This clone was detected only once. The rearrangement links TRBV7-3 to TRBJ2-3, with 8 nucleotides matching TRBD1. The length of the CDR3 is 16 residues. V shed 6 bases and J 4 bases; nucleotides not matched to a gene: 12. In germline, CDR1 is SGHTA, CDR2 FQGTGA. The CDR3 DNA reads TGTGCCAGCAGGGTTTCCGGGACAGGCGGCGCAGATACGCAGTATTTT. The encoded protein is CASRVSGTGGADTQYF. The whole variable domain, remainder taken from reference TRBV7-3 and TRBJ2-3, is GAGVSQTPSNKVTEKGKYVELRCDPISGHTALYWYRQSLGQGPEFLIYFQGTGAADDSGLPNDRFFAVRPEGSVSTLKIQRTERGDSAVYLCASRVSGTGGADTQYFGPGTRLTVL.

J is TRBJ2-5 and V is TRBV19, with a weak D call TRBD1 (5 bases). V lost 5 bases, J lost 2 bases, and 12 bases lay in between. The CDR3 length is 14 residues. CDR1 is LNHDA and CDR2 is SQIVND in the germline V gene (reference sequence). The CDR3 nucleotides are TGTGCCAGTAGTGCGACAGCGAAACAAGAGACCCAGTACTTC. Translation: CASSATAKQETQYF.

J is TRBJ2-7 and V is TRBV5-6; 11 positions match TRBD2. CDR1 and CDR2 from the germline V gene are SGHDT and YYEEEE. The CDR3 runs 15 residues. V shed 3 bases and J 2 bases; nucleotides not matched to a gene: 4. The chain's CDR3 is CASSYGTSGTYEQYF. CDR3 sequence (DNA): TGTGCCAGCAGCTACGGGACTAGCGGCACCTACGAGCAGTACTTC.

This chain joins TRBV29-1 and TRBJ1-2, with D unclear. Trimming removed 7 bases at V and 0 bases at J, with 9 bases between. CDR1 SQVTM and CDR2 ANQGSEA come from the germline V gene. The CDR3 covers 12 residues. The CDR3: CSAQAANYGYTF. For the CDR3, the DNA is TGCAGCGCCCAGGCAGCTAACTATGGCTACACCTTC.

The rearrangement uses TRBV20-1 and TRBJ1-2, with 9 bases aligning to TRBD1. This CDR3 spans 13 amino acids. V was clipped by 3 bases and J by 7 bases; unmatched bases: 6. The germline gives CDR1 DFQATT, CDR2 SNEGSKA (reference sequence). This CDR3 reads CSASTGGAGGYTF. In DNA, the CDR3 is TGCAGTGCTAGTACAGGGGGCGCGGGTGGCTACACCTTC.

This clone has only one observation. The rearrangement links TRBV7-3 to TRBJ1-1; the D gene is possibly TRBD1 (6 bases). Looked up from germline, CDR1 is SGHTA and CDR2 is FQGTGA. The CDR3 contains 16 residues. Trimming took 5 bases from V and 0 from J, leaving 16 bases between them. The CDR3 is CASSPQGGRMNTEAFF. As DNA, the CDR3 is TGTGCCAGCAGCCCCCAAGGGGGACGGATGAACACTGAAGCTTTCTTT.

The J gene is TRBJ1-2, the V gene TRBV30, with D possibly TRBD1 on 5 matching bases. This CDR3 has 16 amino acids. Germline-derived CDR1 and CDR2 are GTSNPN and SVGIG (reference sequence). Trimming pared 4 bases from V and 0 bases from J, leaving 18 bases between. In nucleotides, the CDR3 is TGTGCCTGGAACCCAACCGGGGGGTGGGCTAACTATGGCTACACCTTC. It yields the protein CAWNPTGGWANYGYTF.

The V gene is TRBV11-2, the J gene TRBJ2-6; 7 bases line up with TRBD1. CDR3 length: 19 amino acids. V gave up 7 bases and J gave up 0 bases; unmatched junction bases: 15. Germline V gives CDR1 SGHAT, CDR2 FQNNGV. CDR3 sequence (DNA): TGTGCCAGCACCAACCTTCCAGGGGGTGGGATCTCTGGGGCCAACGTCCTGACTTTC. Residues: CASTNLPGGGISGANVLTF.